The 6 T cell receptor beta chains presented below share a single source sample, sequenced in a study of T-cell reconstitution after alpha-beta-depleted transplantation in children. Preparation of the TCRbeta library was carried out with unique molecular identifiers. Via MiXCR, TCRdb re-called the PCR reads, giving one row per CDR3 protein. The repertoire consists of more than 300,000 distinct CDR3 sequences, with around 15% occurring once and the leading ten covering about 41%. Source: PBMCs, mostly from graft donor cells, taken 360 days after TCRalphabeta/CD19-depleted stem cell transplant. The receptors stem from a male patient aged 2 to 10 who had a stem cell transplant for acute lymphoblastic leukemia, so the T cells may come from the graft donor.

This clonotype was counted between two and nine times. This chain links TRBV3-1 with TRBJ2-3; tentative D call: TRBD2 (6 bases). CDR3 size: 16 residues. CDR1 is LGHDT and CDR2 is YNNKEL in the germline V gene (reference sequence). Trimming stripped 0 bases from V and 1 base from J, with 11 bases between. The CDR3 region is CASSQDGTPGTDTQYF. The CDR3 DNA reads TGTGCCAGCAGCCAAGACGGGACTCCGGGCACAGATACGCAGTATTTT.

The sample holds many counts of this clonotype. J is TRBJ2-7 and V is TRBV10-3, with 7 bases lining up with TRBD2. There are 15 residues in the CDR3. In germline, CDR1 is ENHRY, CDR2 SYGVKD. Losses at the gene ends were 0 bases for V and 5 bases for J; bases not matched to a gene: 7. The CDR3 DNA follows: TGTGCCATCAGTGAGTCGGGACTACCGGGGAACGAGCAGTACTTC. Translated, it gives CAISESGLPGNEQYF.

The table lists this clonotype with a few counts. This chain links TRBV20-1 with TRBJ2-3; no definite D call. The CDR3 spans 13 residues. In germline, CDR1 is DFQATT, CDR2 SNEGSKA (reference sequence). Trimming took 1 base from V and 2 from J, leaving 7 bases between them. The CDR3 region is CSARVPVTDTQYF. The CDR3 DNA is TGCAGTGCTAGAGTGCCAGTCACAGATACGCAGTATTTT.

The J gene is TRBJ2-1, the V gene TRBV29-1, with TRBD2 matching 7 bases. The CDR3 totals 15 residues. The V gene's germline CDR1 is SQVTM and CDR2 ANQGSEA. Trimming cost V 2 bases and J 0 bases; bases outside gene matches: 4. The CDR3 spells CSVELGGISYNEQFF. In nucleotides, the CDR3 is TGCAGCGTTGAATTGGGGGGGATCTCCTACAATGAGCAGTTCTTC.

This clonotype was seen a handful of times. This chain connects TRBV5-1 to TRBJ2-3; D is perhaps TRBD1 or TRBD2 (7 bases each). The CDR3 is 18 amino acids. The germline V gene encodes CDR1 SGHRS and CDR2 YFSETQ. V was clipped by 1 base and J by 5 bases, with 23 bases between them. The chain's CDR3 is CASSLRHSSGRGGDTQYF. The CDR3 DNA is TGCGCCAGCAGCTTGCGACATAGTTCCGGCAGGGGGGGAGATACGCAGTATTTT. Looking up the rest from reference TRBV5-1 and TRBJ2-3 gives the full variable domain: KAGVTQTPRYLIKTRGQQVTLSCSPISGHRSVSWYQQTPGQGLQFLFEYFSETQRNKGNFPGRFSGRQFSNSRSEMNVSTLELGDSALYLCASSLRHSSGRGGDTQYFGPGTRLTVL.

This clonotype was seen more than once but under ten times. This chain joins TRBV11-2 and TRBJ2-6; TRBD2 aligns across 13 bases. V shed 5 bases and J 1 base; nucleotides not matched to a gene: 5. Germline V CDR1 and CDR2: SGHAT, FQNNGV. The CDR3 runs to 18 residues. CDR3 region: CASSPRLAGGSGANVLTF. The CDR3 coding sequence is TGTGCCAGCAGCCCCAGACTAGCGGGGGGATCTGGGGCCAACGTCCTGACTTTC.